The source of this T cell receptor beta chain is a study of spatial heterogeneity in lung cancer. Study-level information: More beta-chain than alpha-chain sequences were consistently detected.

The sample holds many counts of this clonotype. Its antigen is as yet unknown. Study observations and caveats: The number of expanded tumor alpha and beta chains correlated with mutation number.

Germline V gene lookup returns CDR1 LGHNA and CDR2 YSLEER. The CDR3 covers 13 residues. V lost 0 bases and J lost 8, with 10 bases in between. TCRdb re-called the 5' RACE reads with MiXCR, one entry per CDR3 protein. The table includes some 15,000 distinct CDR3 sequences, roughly 4.7% detected once. As for time point: sample taken at primary tumor resection. This receptor was taken from a female donor with early-stage non-small cell lung cancer. Sequenced material: lung tumor tissue, taken at surgery. The rearrangement uses TRBV4-3 and TRBJ1-2; the D is unclear. CDR3 protein: CASSQEIVSGYTF. The CDR3 DNA reads TGCGCCAGCAGCCAAGAGATCGTCTCCGGCTACACCTTC.